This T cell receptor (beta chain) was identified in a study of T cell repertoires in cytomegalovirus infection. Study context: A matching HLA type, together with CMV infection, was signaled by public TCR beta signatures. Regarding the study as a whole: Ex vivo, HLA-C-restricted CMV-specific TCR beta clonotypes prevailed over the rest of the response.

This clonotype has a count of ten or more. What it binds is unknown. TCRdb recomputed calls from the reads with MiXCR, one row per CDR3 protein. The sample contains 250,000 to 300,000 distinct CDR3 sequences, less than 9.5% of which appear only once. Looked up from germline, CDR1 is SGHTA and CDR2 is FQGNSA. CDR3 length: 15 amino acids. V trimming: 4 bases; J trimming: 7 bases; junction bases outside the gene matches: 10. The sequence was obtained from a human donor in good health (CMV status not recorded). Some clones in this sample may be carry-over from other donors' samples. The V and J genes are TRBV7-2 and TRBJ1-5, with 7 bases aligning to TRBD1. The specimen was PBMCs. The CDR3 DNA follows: TGTGCCAGCAGCTCCCGGGTCACAGGGGAACAGCCCCAGCATTTT. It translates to CASSSRVTGEQPQHF.